The 32 T cell receptor beta chains given below trace back to one sample, sequenced in a study of T cell changes during pregnancy in multiple sclerosis. Sequencing used immunoSEQ multiplex PCR; TCRdb keeps in-frame clones, though not all of them. The sample records tens of thousands of clones, 92% being singletons. Sequences were derived from peripheral blood, sampled before pregnancy. The receptor source for this set is a female donor with multiple sclerosis, enrolled in a pregnancy study.

This clone was counted a single time. V gene TRBV7-3 combines with J gene TRBJ2-3; 8 bases line up with TRBD2. The junction had 7 bases not matched to a gene; V was cut back by 6 bases and J by 5 bases. Germline values: CDR1 SGHTA, CDR2 FQGTGA. The length of the CDR3 is 14 residues. The CDR3 nucleotides read TGTGCCAGCAGTTTAGCGGGGCGTGGAGATACGCAGTATTTT. Translating gives CASSLAGRGDTQYF.

V and J are TRBV28 and TRBJ2-6; D may be TRBD2 (5 bases). Trimming shortened V by 6 bases and J by 0 bases, and 15 bases separated the two germline ends. The germline gives CDR1 MDHEN, CDR2 SYDVKM. The CDR3 runs 17 residues. In DNA form, the CDR3 reads TGTGCCAGCAGCCTAGCTGGGAACCCCTCTGGGGCCAACGTCCTGACTTTC. It specifies CASSLAGNPSGANVLTF.

The chain employs TRBV2 and TRBJ2-2; 7 bases match TRBD2. Germline CDR1 is SNHLY and CDR2 is FYNNEI. J gave up 1 base and V 4 bases, and 9 bases lay outside the gene matches. There are 17 residues in the CDR3. CDR3 protein: CASSGPGGGVNTGELFF. The CDR3 DNA follows: TGTGCCAGCAGTGGGCCGGGGGGAGGGGTGAACACCGGGGAGCTGTTTTTT.

This rearrangement joins TRBV15 to TRBJ2-3; D gene unclear. Trimming cost V 4 bases and J 0 bases, with 14 bases left between them. Germline V CDR1 and CDR2: LNHNV, YYDKDF (reference sequence). This CDR3 is built from 16 residues. CDR3 nucleotides: TGTGCCACCAGCAACCCCCTGCGACTGAGCACAGATACGCAGTATTTT. Translated, it gives CATSNPLRLSTDTQYF.

V is TRBV7-6 and J is TRBJ2-1, with D tentatively TRBD2 (7 bases). CDR1 and CDR2 (germline): SGHVS, FNYEAQ. V dropped 1 base and J dropped 8 bases, with 12 bases sitting between them. The CDR3 runs to 14 residues. CDR3 sequence reads: CASSLGGGGYEQFF. Written as DNA, the CDR3 is TGTGCCAGCAGCTTAGGCGGGGGCGGCTATGAGCAGTTCTTC.

In its sample, this clone was seen once. The chain uses TRBV9 and TRBJ2-7, with D maybe TRBD2 (6 bases). CDR1 is SGDLS and CDR2 is YYNGEE in the germline V gene. Trimming cost V 5 bases and J 3 bases, with 18 bases left between them. The CDR3 spans 15 residues. CDR3 loop: CASSAVAGSSYEQYF. The CDR3 nucleotides read TGTGCCAGCAGTGCCGTTGCGGGGAGTAGCTACGAGCAGTACTTC.

V gene TRBV30 combines with J gene TRBJ2-1; TRBD2 might be the D (7 bases). V was shortened by 4 bases and J by 3 bases, with 10 bases between the two germline ends. Germline values: CDR1 GTSNPN, CDR2 SVGIG (reference sequence). The CDR3 is made up of 13 amino acids. This CDR3 reads CAWKGGDYNEQFF. In nucleotides, the CDR3 is TGTGCCTGGAAAGGGGGGGACTACAATGAGCAGTTCTTC.

The CDR3 is CSAKLAGAGEQFF. The CDR3 DNA follows: TGCAGCGCCAAACTAGCGGGAGCGGGAGAGCAGTTCTTC. V usage is TRBV29-1 and J usage is TRBJ2-1; 11 positions agree with TRBD2. The CDR3 totals 13 residues. The V and J ends lost 7 bases and 10 bases, in that order; junction bases with no gene match: 9. CDR1 and CDR2 from the germline V gene are SQVTM and ANQGSEA.

The J gene is TRBJ2-1, the V gene TRBV7-8, with D perhaps TRBD1 (6 bases). The CDR3 has 14 residues. V lost 2 bases, J lost 9 bases, and 14 bases lay in between. Germline assignment: CDR1 SGHVS and CDR2 FQNEAQ. CDR3 sequence reads: CASSLLLVQGEQFF. The CDR3 DNA reads TGTGCCAGCAGCTTACTACTCGTACAGGGTGAGCAGTTCTTC.

The chain recombines TRBV5-5 with TRBJ2-1; tentative D call: TRBD1 (5 bases). This CDR3 region has 13 residues. Trimming cost V 2 bases and J 6 bases, with 9 bases left between them. Looked up from germline, CDR1 is SGHKS and CDR2 is YYEKEE (reference sequence). The CDR3 DNA reads as TGTGCCAGCAGCTTTGGCAGGGCCAATGAGCAGTTCTTC. Protein: CASSFGRANEQFF.

The V gene is TRBV6-5, the J gene TRBJ2-7, with D unclear. Germline V gene lookup returns CDR1 MNHEY and CDR2 SVGAGI. The CDR3 contains 12 residues. V lost 6 bases and J 3 bases, leaving 9 bases between the germline ends. Written as DNA, the CDR3 is TGTGCCAGCAGCACAGACGGCTACGAGCAGTACTTC. As protein: CASSTDGYEQYF.

This chain connects TRBV5-6 to TRBJ2-7; tentatively, D is TRBD1 (5 bases). V dropped 0 bases and J dropped 3 bases, with 13 bases sitting between them. The CDR3 extends over 15 amino acids. From germline, CDR1 is SGHDT and CDR2 YYEEEE. Here the CDR3 reads CASSLANQGLYEQYF. CDR3 nucleotide sequence: TGTGCCAGCAGCTTGGCCAATCAGGGCCTCTACGAGCAGTACTTC.

The gene calls are TRBV6-5 and TRBJ2-1, with 8 bases lining up with TRBD2. The CDR3 loop spans 16 amino acids. Trimming took 2 bases from V and 5 from J; bases not matched to a gene: 8. Germline V CDR1 and CDR2: MNHEY, SVGAGI. The CDR3 sequence: CASSYPRGGRDNEQFF. The CDR3 coding sequence is TGTGCCAGCAGTTACCCCCGGGGGGGGCGGGACAATGAGCAGTTCTTC.

This chain's CDR3 is CASSLYRGDFKETQYF. CDR3 sequence (DNA): TGCGCCAGCAGCTTGTACAGGGGAGATTTTAAAGAGACCCAGTACTTC. The chain carries TRBV5-1 and TRBJ2-5; 7 bases align to TRBD1. Germline trimming cut 1 base from V and 3 bases from J; bases unmatched to any gene: 9. The V gene's germline CDR1 is SGHRS and CDR2 YFSETQ. The CDR3 is 16 residues long.

The V and J genes are TRBV7-9 and TRBJ2-2; 7 positions agree with TRBD2. CDR3 length equals 16 residues. The V and J ends lost 2 bases and 6 bases, in that order; junction bases with no gene match: 9. Germline values: CDR1 SEHNR, CDR2 FQNEAQ (reference sequence). CDR3 in amino acids: CASSLSGIFVAGELFF. The CDR3 region has the DNA TGTGCCAGCAGCTTAAGCGGGATTTTCGTAGCCGGGGAGCTGTTTTTT.

The chain joins TRBV20-1 to TRBJ1-2; no firm D call. Germline V gene sequence: CDR1 DFQATT, CDR2 SNEGSKA (reference sequence). This CDR3 spans 11 amino acids. The ends were cut back, 6 bases at V and 8 bases at J, with 13 bases in the middle. The CDR3 sequence: CSAPDYGGYTF. CDR3 coding DNA: TGCAGTGCCCCGGACTATGGCGGCTACACCTTC.

The chain couples TRBV19 to TRBJ1-3, with unresolved D. Germline-derived CDR1 and CDR2 are LNHDA and SQIVND (reference sequence). V lost 5 bases and J lost 0, with 8 bases in between. The CDR3 is made up of 14 amino acids. The CDR3 spells CASSLQISGNTIYF. The CDR3 coding sequence is TGTGCCAGTAGTTTACAGATCTCTGGAAACACCATATATTTT.

The chain combines TRBV28 with TRBJ1-1, with TRBD1 identical over 9 bases. This CDR3 contains 16 residues. Trimming removed 6 bases from V and 0 bases from J; junction bases left unmatched: 8. Germline-derived CDR1 and CDR2 are MDHEN and SYDVKM. DNA for the CDR3: TGTGCCAGCAGCCTGACAGGGGGTGGAATGAACACTGAAGCTTTCTTT. The encoded protein is CASSLTGGGMNTEAFF.

CDR3: CAWGLGGTGGGYTF. CDR3 sequence (DNA): TGTGCCTGGGGATTGGGCGGGACGGGGGGAGGCTACACCTTC. V gene TRBV30 combines with J gene TRBJ1-2; D is possibly TRBD1 (5 bases). Germline loops: CDR1 GTSNPN, CDR2 SVGIG (reference sequence). The V end lost 5 bases, the J end lost 8 bases, and 21 bases lay between the germline ends. The CDR3 has 14 residues.

CDR3 coding DNA: TGTGCCAGTAGTAGAGGGACAGGGGATGCCGGGGAGCTGTTTTTT. Translating it yields CASSRGTGDAGELFF. This chain connects TRBV19 to TRBJ2-2; 10 positions agree with TRBD1. Germline-derived CDR1 and CDR2 are LNHDA and SQIVND (reference sequence). The CDR3 runs to 15 residues. Unmatched junction bases numbered 5, after V lost 4 bases and J lost 6 bases.

The chain couples TRBV7-6 to TRBJ2-7; 7 nucleotides agree with TRBD1. Per germline, CDR1 SGHVS and CDR2 FNYEAQ. With 1 base clipped from V and 3 bases from J, the junction kept 0 bases outside the gene matches. The CDR3 sequence is 13 residues long. The CDR3 sequence: CASSLGDSYEQYF. Written as DNA, the CDR3 is TGTGCCAGCAGCTTAGGGGACAGCTACGAGCAGTACTTC.

V is TRBV15 and J is TRBJ1-2, with D tentatively TRBD1 (6 bases). The CDR3 contains 14 residues. Germline V CDR1 and CDR2: LNHNV, YYDKDF (reference sequence). The V gene lost 0 bases and the J gene lost 8 bases, with 13 bases spanning the gap. The CDR3 nucleotides are TGTGCCACCAGCAGAGAGAGGGGGGGAGTCGGCTACACCTTC. Amino acids: CATSRERGGVGYTF. The full variable domain, rest sourced from reference TRBV15 and TRBJ1-2, is DAMVIQNPRYQVTQFGKPVTLSCSQTLNHNVMYWYQQKSSQAPKLLFHYYDKDFNNEADTPDNFQSRRPNTSFCFLDIRSPGLGDTAMYLCATSRERGGVGYTFGSGTRLTVV.

The gene calls are TRBV6-4 and TRBJ2-5; 8 bases line up with TRBD2. This CDR3 spans 15 amino acids. Trimming took 3 bases from V and 6 from J; bases not matched to a gene: 9. Germline CDR1 is MRHNA and CDR2 is SNTAGT. The CDR3 region is CASSEKRESRKTQYF. The CDR3, as DNA: TGTGCCAGCAGTGAAAAGCGGGAGAGTAGGAAGACCCAGTACTTC.

The rearrangement uses TRBV7-3 and TRBJ2-3; D not certain. The CDR3 has 13 residues. V dropped 5 bases and J dropped 0 bases, with 6 bases sitting between them. The germline CDR1 and CDR2 sequences are SGHTA and FQGTGA. CDR3 loop: CASSPPSTDTQYF. CDR3 nucleotides: TGTGCCAGCAGCCCCCCTAGCACAGATACGCAGTATTTT. The complete variable domain, with remaining parts taken from reference TRBV7-3 and TRBJ2-3, reads GAGVSQTPSNKVTEKGKYVELRCDPISGHTALYWYRQSLGQGPEFLIYFQGTGAADDSGLPNDRFFAVRPEGSVSTLKIQRTERGDSAVYLCASSPPSTDTQYFGPGTRLTVL.

V and J are TRBV10-3 and TRBJ2-7; the match to TRBD2 covers 9 bases. This CDR3 is 12 amino acids long. Germline V gives CDR1 ENHRY, CDR2 SYGVKD. Losses at the gene ends were 8 bases for V and 7 bases for J; bases not matched to a gene: 6. CDR3: CAIGTSPWEQYF. CDR3 bases: TGTGCCATCGGGACTAGCCCTTGGGAGCAGTACTTC.

This clone was detected a few times. The V and J genes are TRBV2 and TRBJ2-3; TRBD2 might be the D (5 bases). This CDR3 region has 15 residues. Germline CDR1 SNHLY, CDR2 FYNNEI. V was pared by 7 bases and J by 2 bases, with 16 bases between. CDR3 residues: CASTPIGSITDTQYF. CDR3 bases: TGTGCCAGCACCCCAATAGGGAGTATCACAGATACGCAGTATTTT.

This clone was recorded once. This chain uses TRBV2 with TRBJ2-7, with 8 bases fitting TRBD1. Per germline, CDR1 SNHLY and CDR2 FYNNEI. The junction had 5 bases not matched to a gene; V was cut back by 8 bases and J by 5 bases. The CDR3 extends over 12 amino acids. CDR3 loop: CASRTGSNEQYF. DNA for the CDR3: TGTGCCAGCCGGACAGGGTCCAACGAGCAGTACTTC.

This chain links TRBV9 with TRBJ1-1; maybe TRBD1 (6 bases). The germline gives CDR1 SGDLS, CDR2 YYNGEE. Trimming stripped 0 bases from V and 1 base from J, with 22 bases between. This CDR3 is 19 amino acids long. DNA of the CDR3: TGTGCCAGCAGCGTAGGAGGCAGGGGTCACTTCTCCCAGAACACTGAAGCTTTCTTT. It codes for CASSVGGRGHFSQNTEAFF.

The rearrangement uses TRBV6-1 and TRBJ2-1, with 8 bases that match TRBD1. Trimming removed 1 base from V and 6 bases from J; junction bases left unmatched: 5. This CDR3 region has 15 residues. From germline, CDR1 is MNHNS and CDR2 SASEGT. The CDR3 region has the DNA TGTGCCAGCAGTGAAGGGGCGGACAGGGCCAATGAGCAGTTCTTC. Its protein is CASSEGADRANEQFF.

This clone was counted a single time. The chain is built from TRBV5-1 and TRBJ2-7; D is perhaps TRBD1 (6 bases). Germline V gene lookup returns CDR1 SGHRS and CDR2 YFSETQ. V lost 0 bases and J lost 2, with 15 bases in between. The CDR3 spans 16 residues. The chain's CDR3 is CASSLEFSRGAYEQYF. CDR3 coding DNA: TGCGCCAGCAGCTTGGAGTTCTCCAGGGGTGCCTACGAGCAGTACTTC.

This rearrangement joins TRBV5-6 to TRBJ1-4; 8 positions agree with TRBD1. After removal of 3 bases from V and 8 bases from J, the junction contained 12 bases not matched to a gene. The CDR3 has 16 amino acids. Germline V gives CDR1 SGHDT, CDR2 YYEEEE. The CDR3 reads CASSSNLGQGWEKLFF. The CDR3 nucleotides are TGTGCCAGCAGCTCAAACCTTGGACAGGGCTGGGAAAAACTGTTTTTT. Full variable domain (outside the CDR3, taken from reference TRBV5-6 and TRBJ1-4): DAGVTQSPTHLIKTRGQQVTLRCSPKSGHDTVSWYQQALGQGPQFIFQYYEEEERQRGNFPDRFSGHQFPNYSSELNVNALLLGDSALYLCASSSNLGQGWEKLFFGSGTQLSVL.

The chain is built from TRBV5-5 and TRBJ2-1, with TRBD2 matching 8 bases. Germline V gives CDR1 SGHKS, CDR2 YYEKEE (reference sequence). The J segment lost 5 bases and the V segment lost 1 base, leaving 14 bases of the junction unmatched. The CDR3 has 18 amino acids. As DNA, the CDR3 is TGTGCCAGCAGCTTGAACCCGGGGGGACTAGTTGCTGACAATGAGCAGTTCTTC. Its translation is CASSLNPGGLVADNEQFF. The whole variable domain, filled in from reference TRBV5-5 and TRBJ2-1, reads DAGVTQSPTHLIKTRGQQVTLRCSPISGHKSVSWYQQVLGQGPQFIFQYYEKEERGRGNFPDRFSARQFPNYSSELNVNALLLGDSALYLCASSLNPGGLVADNEQFFGPGTRLTVL.